Following are 2 T cell receptor beta chains from one sample sequenced in a study of OX40 agonist ivuxolimab in advanced cancers. The method was immunoSEQ multiplex PCR; TCRdb's version includes in-frame clones alone and lacks a portion of them. Found here are 72,000 or so clones, roughly 91% of them singletons; the top ten hold around 0.23%. The source material was CD4+ or CD8+ T cells sorted from blood, sampled in a trial of the OX40 agonist ivuxolimab. Every receptor here comes from an adult with an advanced solid tumor such as melanoma, head and neck, liver or kidney cancer.

V gene TRBV7-9 combines with J gene TRBJ1-4; tentative D call: TRBD1 (6 bases). Germline V lookup: CDR1 SEHNR, CDR2 FQNEAQ (reference sequence). V was pared by 0 bases and J by 2 bases, with 13 bases between. The CDR3 consists of 17 residues. The CDR3 nucleotides are TGTGCCAGCAGCTTAGCCCGAGACAGGCTGACTAATGAAAAACTGTTTTTT. It encodes CASSLARDRLTNEKLFF.

V is TRBV11-2 and J is TRBJ1-1; the D gene is possibly TRBD1 (5 bases). The CDR3 has 14 residues. CDR1 and CDR2 (germline): SGHAT, FQNNGV. V lost 1 base and J lost 10, with 16 bases in between. CDR3 in amino acids: CASSLGGAGLRAFF. The DNA for the CDR3 is TGTGCCAGCAGCTTAGGGGGCGCGGGGTTGAGAGCTTTCTTT.